This T cell receptor (beta chain) was retrieved from a study of shared clonotypes between healthy human individuals. On this clone: Its antigen is currently unknown. Other DNA sequences in the same sample also yield this CDR3.

The V end lost 3 bases, the J end lost 3 bases, and 6 bases lay between the germline ends. CDR1 and CDR2 from the germline V gene are MNHEY and SMNVEV (reference sequence). The CDR3 runs 13 residues. Study outcomes and limitations: What naive subsets generally showed was a larger estimated richness than memory subsets showed. The diversity represented, both genetic and in exposure history, was limited by few donors.

The assay used deep level. Sequencing used immunoSEQ multiplex PCR; TCRdb keeps in-frame clones, though not all of them. The profile shows a few hundred thousand clones, just over 95% of them singletons. The chain employs TRBV27 and TRBJ2-1; a weak D match, TRBD2 (6 bases). The receptor was isolated from a man aged 30 to 45 in good health. The specimen sequenced was memory CD8+ T cells sorted from blood. Described subset: CD45RO+ cells pooled with CCR7-negative TemRA cells. CDR3 sequence (DNA): TGTGCCAGCAGTTTGGGACTCTACAATGAGCAGTTCTTC. It yields the protein CASSLGLYNEQFF.